This TCR beta chain was recovered during a study of T cells in Graves' hyperthyroidism and ophthalmopathy. TCR beta CDR3 region amplification was performed from RNA transcripts. Researchers ran a first-round RT-PCR on the TCR CDR3 using the HTBI primer set. Each CDR3 protein gets one entry after TCRdb re-called the multiplex PCR reads with MiXCR. The table records approximately 610,000 distinct CDR3 sequences, over 12% of them present only once. Regarding this clonotype: Its antigen is unidentified.

Ophthalmopathy cases scored 3 or more on the Clinical Activity Score and 4 or more on NOSPECS grade, with duration below 3 months. Uncontrolled infection, other autoimmune disease, pregnancy or lactation led to exclusion. The CDR3 is made up of 16 amino acids. The germline V gene has CDR1 SQVTM and CDR2 ANQGSEA. J gave up 1 base and V 3 bases, and 11 bases lay outside the gene matches. Study-wide points: Ophthalmopathy could be told apart from stable hyperthyroidism with a 13 V-J model. Blood shared most expanded thyroid clonotypes above 0.001.

The sequence was obtained from a woman aged 40 to 55 with Graves' ophthalmopathy. The sequencing sample was made of blood. The chain is built from TRBV29-1 and TRBJ1-2; 7 bases are shared with TRBD1. CDR3 in amino acids: CSVDRISGGFNYGYTF. The CDR3 nucleotides are TGCAGCGTTGACCGAATCTCAGGGGGTTTTAACTATGGCTACACCTTC.